This TCR beta chain emerged from a study of blood T cell repertoires in COVID-19. Study overall: Sites in the United States, Italy and Spain provided acute and convalescent COVID-19 samples. The cDNA or gDNA used as material had been derived from T cells, B-cell-depleted T cells, or PBMCs.

Germline V CDR1 and CDR2: SGHRS, YFSETQ. V was pared by 4 bases and J by 0 bases, with 14 bases between. The CDR3 consists of 16 residues. Original processing methods: Reference gene primer amplification gave nucleated cell count estimates. Method: immunoSEQ multiplex PCR; TCRdb's copy keeps in-frame clones and lacks some. V, J and clone size derive from that table, while D and trimming were established from the DNA sequence. This sample carries 30,000 to 35,000 clones, around 84% of them seen once, and the ten largest clones take approximately 15%. This chain links TRBV5-1 with TRBJ1-3, with D perhaps TRBD1 (6 bases). Sequenced input: peripheral blood. This TCR derives from a human donor with acute or convalescent COVID-19. The donor label of this sample is uncertain. The CDR3 sequence is CASSRIETGSGNTIYF. CDR3 bases: TGCGCCAGCAGCCGTATTGAGACAGGCTCTGGAAACACCATATATTTT.